The present TCR beta chain was sequenced within a study of blood T cell repertoires in COVID-19. Each participant's cohort was designated according to participant-reported clinical history. A few counts support this clone. Germline-derived CDR1 and CDR2 are MDHEN and SYDVKM. Trimming pared 7 bases from V and 6 bases from J, leaving 10 bases between. The CDR3 consists of 13 residues. TCRdb's copy holds only in-frame clones and misses some; the assay was immunoSEQ multiplex PCR. The sample includes some 490,000 clones, 88% seen only once; the top ten take 7% to 10%. The specimen was PBMCs or T cells enriched from blood (not recorded which). This sequence was found in a woman in her sixties who had recovered from COVID-19. This chain uses TRBV28 with TRBJ1-6; unclear D gene. The CDR3 spells CASIPGPNSPLHF. The CDR3 DNA sequence: TGTGCCAGCATCCCAGGCCCTAATTCACCCCTCCACTTT. The full variable domain, rest sourced from reference TRBV28 and TRBJ1-6, is DVKVTQSSRYLVKRTGEKVFLECVQDMDHENMFWYRQDPGLGLRLIYFSYDVKMKEKGDIPEGYSVSREKKERFSLILESASTNQTSMYLCASIPGPNSPLHFGNGTRLTVT.